What follows describes a single T cell receptor (beta chain). V dropped 1 base and J dropped 3 bases, with 21 bases sitting between them. The CDR3 contains 18 residues. Germline CDR1 reads SGHVS; CDR2 reads FQNEAQ. The sample originates from a study of blood T cell repertoires in COVID-19. Across the study: The study drew acute and convalescent COVID-19 samples from the United States, Italy and Spain.

Clinical histories supplied by participants themselves formed the basis of cohort assignment. The repertoire was sequenced with immunoSEQ multiplex PCR; TCRdb's copy has only in-frame clones and lacks some. Seen here are 200,000 to 250,000 clones, approximately 87% observed once, and the top ten hold roughly 3.2%. The material sequenced was PBMCs or T cells enriched from blood (not recorded which). The chain couples TRBV7-8 to TRBJ1-1; tentative D call: TRBD1 (5 bases). The clonotype originates from a woman aged 45 to 65 in a cohort exposed to, infected with or recovered from COVID-19 (not recorded which). The CDR3 region is CASSLVARVGGAYTEAFF. The CDR3 DNA is TGTGCCAGCAGCTTAGTCGCTCGGGTTGGAGGGGCGTACACTGAAGCTTTCTTT.